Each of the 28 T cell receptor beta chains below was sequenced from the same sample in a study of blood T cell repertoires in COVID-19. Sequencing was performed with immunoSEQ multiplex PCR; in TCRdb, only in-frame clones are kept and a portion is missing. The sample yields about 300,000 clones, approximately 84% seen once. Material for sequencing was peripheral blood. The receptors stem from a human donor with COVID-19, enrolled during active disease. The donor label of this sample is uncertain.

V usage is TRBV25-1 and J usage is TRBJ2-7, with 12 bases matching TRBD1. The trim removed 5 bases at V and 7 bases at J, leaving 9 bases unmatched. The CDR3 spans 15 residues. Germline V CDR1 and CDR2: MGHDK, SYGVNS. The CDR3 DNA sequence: TGTGCCAGCAGTCTGCCAGGGACAGGGGGCTATGAGCAGTACTTC. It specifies CASSLPGTGGYEQYF.

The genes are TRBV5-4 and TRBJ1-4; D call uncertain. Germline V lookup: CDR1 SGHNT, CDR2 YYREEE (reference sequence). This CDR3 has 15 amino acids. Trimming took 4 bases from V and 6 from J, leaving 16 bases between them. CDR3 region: CASSPKTGSDEKLFF. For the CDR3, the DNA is TGTGCCAGCAGCCCCAAAACGGGGTCCGATGAAAAACTGTTTTTT.

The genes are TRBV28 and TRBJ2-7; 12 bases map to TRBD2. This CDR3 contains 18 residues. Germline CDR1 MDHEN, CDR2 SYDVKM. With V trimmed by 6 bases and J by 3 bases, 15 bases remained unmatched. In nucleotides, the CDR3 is TGTGCCAGCAGGGCGAGGAGGGCTAGCGGGAGGGTCTTCTACGAGCAGTACTTC. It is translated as CASRARRASGRVFYEQYF.

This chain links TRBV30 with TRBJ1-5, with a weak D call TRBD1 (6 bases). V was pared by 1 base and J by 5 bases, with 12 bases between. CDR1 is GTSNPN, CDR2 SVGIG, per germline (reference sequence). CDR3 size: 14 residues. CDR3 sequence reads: CAWSEGNRDQPQHF. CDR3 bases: TGTGCCTGGAGTGAAGGGAACAGGGATCAGCCCCAGCATTTT.

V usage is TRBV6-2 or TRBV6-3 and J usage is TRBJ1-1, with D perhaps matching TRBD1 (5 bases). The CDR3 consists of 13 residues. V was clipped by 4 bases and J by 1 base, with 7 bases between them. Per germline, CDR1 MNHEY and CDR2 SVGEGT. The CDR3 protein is CASSFTGNTEAFF. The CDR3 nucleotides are TGTGCCAGCAGTTTTACAGGGAACACTGAAGCTTTCTTT.

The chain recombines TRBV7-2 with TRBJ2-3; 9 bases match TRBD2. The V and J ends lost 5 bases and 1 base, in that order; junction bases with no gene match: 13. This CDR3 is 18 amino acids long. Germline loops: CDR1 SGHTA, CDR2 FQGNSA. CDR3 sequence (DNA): TGTGCCAGCAGCAACTCTCTCCTAGCGGGAAGGGGCACAGATACGCAGTATTTT. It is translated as CASSNSLLAGRGTDTQYF. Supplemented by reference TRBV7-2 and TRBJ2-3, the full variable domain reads GAGVSQSPSNKVTEKGKDVELRCDPISGHTALYWYRQSLGQGLEFLIYFQGNSAPDKSGLPSDRFSAERTGGSVSTLTIQRTQQEDSAVYLCASSNSLLAGRGTDTQYFGPGTRLTVL.

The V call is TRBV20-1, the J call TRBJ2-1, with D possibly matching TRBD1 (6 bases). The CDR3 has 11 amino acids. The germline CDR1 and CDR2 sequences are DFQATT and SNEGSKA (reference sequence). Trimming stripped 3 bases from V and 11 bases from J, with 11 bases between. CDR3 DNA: TGCAGTGCTAGGGACAGCACCCAGCAGTTCTTC. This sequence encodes CSARDSTQQFF.

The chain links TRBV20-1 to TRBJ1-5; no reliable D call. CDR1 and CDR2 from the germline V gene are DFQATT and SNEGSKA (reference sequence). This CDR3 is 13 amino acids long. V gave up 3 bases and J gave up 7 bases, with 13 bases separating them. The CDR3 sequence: CSASRSGRQPQHF. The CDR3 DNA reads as TGCAGTGCTAGTCGGTCGGGTCGGCAGCCCCAGCATTTT.

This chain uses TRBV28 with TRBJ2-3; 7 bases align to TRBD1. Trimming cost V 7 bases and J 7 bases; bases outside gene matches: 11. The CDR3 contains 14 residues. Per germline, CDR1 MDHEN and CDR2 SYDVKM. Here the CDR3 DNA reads TGTGCCAGCACCCTAAGACAGGGCCCTAATACGCAGTATTTT. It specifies CASTLRQGPNTQYF.

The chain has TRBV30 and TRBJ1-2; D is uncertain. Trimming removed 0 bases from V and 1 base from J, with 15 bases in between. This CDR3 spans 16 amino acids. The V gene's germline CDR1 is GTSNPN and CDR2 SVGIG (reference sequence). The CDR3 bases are TGTGCCTGGAGTGTTGGGCAGCTCAACTTTAACTATGGCTACACCTTC. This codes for CAWSVGQLNFNYGYTF.

CDR3 in DNA: TGTGCCAGCAGCAGTCTAGCGGGAGGGTATACGCAGTATTTT. Amino acid sequence: CASSSLAGGYTQYF. The V gene is TRBV7-2, the J gene TRBJ2-3, with 12 bases lining up with TRBD2. CDR1 is SGHTA, CDR2 FQGNSA, per germline. The V and J ends lost 5 bases and 7 bases, in that order; junction bases with no gene match: 4. The CDR3 has 14 residues.

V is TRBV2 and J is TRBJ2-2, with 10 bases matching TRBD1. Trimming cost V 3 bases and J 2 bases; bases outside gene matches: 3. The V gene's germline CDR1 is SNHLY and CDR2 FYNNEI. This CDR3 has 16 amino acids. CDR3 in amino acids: CASSERQGANTGELFF. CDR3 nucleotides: TGTGCCAGCAGTGAGAGACAGGGGGCCAACACCGGGGAGCTGTTTTTT.

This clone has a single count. DNA of the CDR3: TGTGCCAGCAGCTACTCGGGAACTAGCGGCACAGATACGCAGTATTTT. Translated, it gives CASSYSGTSGTDTQYF. The chain employs TRBV6-4 and TRBJ2-3; 7 nucleotides line up with TRBD2. Trimming removed 6 bases from V and 1 base from J; junction bases left unmatched: 10. Germline V CDR1 and CDR2: MRHNA, SNTAGT. The CDR3 runs to 16 residues.

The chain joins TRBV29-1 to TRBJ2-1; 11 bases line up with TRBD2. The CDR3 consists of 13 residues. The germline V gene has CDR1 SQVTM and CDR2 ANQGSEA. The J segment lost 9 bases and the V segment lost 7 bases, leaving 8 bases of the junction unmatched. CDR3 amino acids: CSATSGSFTEQFF. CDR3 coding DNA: TGCAGCGCCACTAGCGGGAGCTTCACTGAGCAGTTCTTC.

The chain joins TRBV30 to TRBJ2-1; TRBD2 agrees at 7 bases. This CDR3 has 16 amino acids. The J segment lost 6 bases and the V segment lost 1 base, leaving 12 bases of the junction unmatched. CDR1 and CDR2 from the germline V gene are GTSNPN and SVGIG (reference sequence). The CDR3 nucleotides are TGTGCCTGGAGTGAAGGGGTTGGGACTACCGTCAATGAGCAGTTCTTC. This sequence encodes CAWSEGVGTTVNEQFF. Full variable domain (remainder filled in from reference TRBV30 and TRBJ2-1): SQTIHQWPATLVQPVGSPLSLECTVEGTSNPNLYWYRQAAGRGLQLLFYSVGIGQISSEVPQNLSASRPQDRQFILSSKKLLLSDSGFYLCAWSEGVGTTVNEQFFGPGTRLTVL.

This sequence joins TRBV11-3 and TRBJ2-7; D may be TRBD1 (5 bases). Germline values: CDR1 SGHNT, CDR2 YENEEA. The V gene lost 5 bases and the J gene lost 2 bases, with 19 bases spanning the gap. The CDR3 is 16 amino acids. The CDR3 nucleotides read TGTGCCAGCAGCCCCCAGGCAAGCAGCAGGGCCTACGAGCAGTACTTC. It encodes CASSPQASSRAYEQYF.

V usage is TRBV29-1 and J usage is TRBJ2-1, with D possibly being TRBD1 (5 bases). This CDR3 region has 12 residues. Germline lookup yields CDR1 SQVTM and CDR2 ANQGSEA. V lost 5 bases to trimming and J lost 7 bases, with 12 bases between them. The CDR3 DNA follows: TGCAGCGTTTCTCCCCCAGGGAATGAGCAGTTCTTC. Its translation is CSVSPPGNEQFF.

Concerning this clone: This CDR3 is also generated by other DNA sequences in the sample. CDR3 sequence: CASSLGTGGYEQYF. The CDR3 region has the DNA TGCGCCAGCAGCTTGGGGACAGGGGGATACGAGCAGTACTTC. The chain combines TRBV5-1 with TRBJ2-7; 10 bases align to TRBD1. Germline CDR1 and CDR2: SGHRS and YFSETQ. This CDR3 contains 14 residues. J gave up 4 bases and V 0 bases, and 1 base lay outside the gene matches.

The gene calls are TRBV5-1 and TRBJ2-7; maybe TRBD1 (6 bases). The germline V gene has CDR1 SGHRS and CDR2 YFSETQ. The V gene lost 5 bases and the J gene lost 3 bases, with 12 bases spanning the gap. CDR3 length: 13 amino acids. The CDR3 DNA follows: TGCGCCAGCAGGGCAGGGGAGTTCTACGAGCAGTACTTC. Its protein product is CASRAGEFYEQYF. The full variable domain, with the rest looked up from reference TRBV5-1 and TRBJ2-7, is KAGVTQTPRYLIKTRGQQVTLSCSPISGHRSVSWYQQTPGQGLQFLFEYFSETQRNKGNFPGRFSGRQFSNSRSEMNVSTLELGDSALYLCASRAGEFYEQYFGPGTRLTVT.

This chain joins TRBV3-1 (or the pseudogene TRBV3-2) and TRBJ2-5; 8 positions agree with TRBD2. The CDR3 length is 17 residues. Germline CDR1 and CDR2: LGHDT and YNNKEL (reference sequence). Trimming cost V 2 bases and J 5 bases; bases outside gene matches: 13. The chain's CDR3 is CASSQRGRAGEEETQYF. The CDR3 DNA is TGTGCCAGCAGCCAACGCGGGAGAGCGGGAGAAGAGGAGACCCAGTACTTC.

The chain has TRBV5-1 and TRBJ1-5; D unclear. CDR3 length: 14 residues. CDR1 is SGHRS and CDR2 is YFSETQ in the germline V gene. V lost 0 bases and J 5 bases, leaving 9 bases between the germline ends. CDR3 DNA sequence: TGCGCCAGCAGCTTGGACAGATCTGATCAGCCCCAGCATTTT. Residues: CASSLDRSDQPQHF.

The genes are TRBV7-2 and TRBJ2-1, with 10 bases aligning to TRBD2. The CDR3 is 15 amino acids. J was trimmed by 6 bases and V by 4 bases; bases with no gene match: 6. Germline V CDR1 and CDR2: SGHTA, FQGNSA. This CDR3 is CASSWSAGGPNEQFF. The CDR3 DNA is TGTGCCAGCAGCTGGTCAGCGGGAGGGCCCAATGAGCAGTTCTTC.

CDR3 amino acids: CASSYAAGGANRVDEQFF. The CDR3 bases are TGTGCCAGCAGCTACGCGGCGGGAGGAGCAAACCGCGTAGATGAGCAGTTCTTC. The chain carries TRBV7-2 and TRBJ2-1; 8 nucleotides agree with TRBD2. CDR1 SGHTA and CDR2 FQGNSA come from the germline V gene. Trimming cost V 4 bases and J 8 bases; bases outside gene matches: 19. This CDR3 has 18 residues.

The CDR3 nucleotides are TGTGCCAGCACTCTGGCCAAGGAGACTGAAGCTTTCTTT. Translating it yields CASTLAKETEAFF. The chain carries TRBV6-5 and TRBJ1-1; D unresolved. The V end lost 7 bases, the J end lost 5 bases, and 14 bases lay between the germline ends. Germline lookup yields CDR1 MNHEY and CDR2 SVGAGI. This CDR3 spans 13 amino acids.

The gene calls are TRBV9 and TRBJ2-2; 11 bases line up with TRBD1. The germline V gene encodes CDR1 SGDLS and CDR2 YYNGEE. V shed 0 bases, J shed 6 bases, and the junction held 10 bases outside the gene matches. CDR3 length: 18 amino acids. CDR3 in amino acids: CASSVAGQGAGFAGELFF. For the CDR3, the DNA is TGTGCCAGCAGCGTAGCCGGACAGGGGGCTGGGTTTGCCGGGGAGCTGTTTTTT.

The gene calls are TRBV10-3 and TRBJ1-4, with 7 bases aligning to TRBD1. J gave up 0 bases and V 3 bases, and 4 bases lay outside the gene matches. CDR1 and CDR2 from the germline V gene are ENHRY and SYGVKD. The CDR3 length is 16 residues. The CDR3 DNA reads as TGTGCCATCAGTGAAAACAGGGGCTCAACTAATGAAAAACTGTTTTTT. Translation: CAISENRGSTNEKLFF.

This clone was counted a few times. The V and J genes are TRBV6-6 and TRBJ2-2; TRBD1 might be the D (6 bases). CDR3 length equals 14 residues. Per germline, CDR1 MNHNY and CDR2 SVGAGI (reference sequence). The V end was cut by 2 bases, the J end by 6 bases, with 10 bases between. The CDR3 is CASSYQGFPGELFF. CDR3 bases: TGTGCCAGCAGTTACCAGGGGTTCCCCGGGGAGCTGTTTTTT.

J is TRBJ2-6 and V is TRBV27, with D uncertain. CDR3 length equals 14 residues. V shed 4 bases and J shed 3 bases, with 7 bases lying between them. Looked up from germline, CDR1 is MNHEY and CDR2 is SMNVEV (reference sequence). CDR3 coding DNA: TGTGCCAGCAGTTCCCCGGGTGGGGCCAACGTCCTGACTTTC. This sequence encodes CASSSPGGANVLTF. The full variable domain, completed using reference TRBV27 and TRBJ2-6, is EAQVTQNPRYLITVTGKKLTVTCSQNMNHEYMSWYRQDPGLGLRQIYYSMNVEVTDKGDVPEGYKVSRKEKRNFPLILESPSPNQTSLYFCASSSPGGANVLTFGAGSRLTVL.